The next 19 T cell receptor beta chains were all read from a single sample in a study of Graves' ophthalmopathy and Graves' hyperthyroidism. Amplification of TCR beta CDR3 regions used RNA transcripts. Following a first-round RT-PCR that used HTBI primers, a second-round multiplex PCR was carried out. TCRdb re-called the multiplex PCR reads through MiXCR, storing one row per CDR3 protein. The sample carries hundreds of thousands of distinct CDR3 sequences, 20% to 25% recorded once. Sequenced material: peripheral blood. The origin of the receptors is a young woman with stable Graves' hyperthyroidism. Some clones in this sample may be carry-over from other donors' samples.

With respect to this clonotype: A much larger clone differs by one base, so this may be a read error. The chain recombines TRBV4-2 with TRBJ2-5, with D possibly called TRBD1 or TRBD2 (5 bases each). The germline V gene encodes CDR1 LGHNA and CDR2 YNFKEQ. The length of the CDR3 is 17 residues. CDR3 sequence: CASSSARAGYPGETKYF. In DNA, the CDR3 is TGTGCCAGCAGCTCCGCGAGGGCAGGGTACCCTGGAGAGACCAAGTACTTC.

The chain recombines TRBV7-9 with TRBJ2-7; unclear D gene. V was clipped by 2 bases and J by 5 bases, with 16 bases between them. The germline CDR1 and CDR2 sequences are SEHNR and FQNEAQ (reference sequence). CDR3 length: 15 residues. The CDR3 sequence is CASSLSGQLLNEQYF. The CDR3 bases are TGTGCCAGCAGCTTATCAGGCCAACTCCTGAACGAGCAGTACTTC.

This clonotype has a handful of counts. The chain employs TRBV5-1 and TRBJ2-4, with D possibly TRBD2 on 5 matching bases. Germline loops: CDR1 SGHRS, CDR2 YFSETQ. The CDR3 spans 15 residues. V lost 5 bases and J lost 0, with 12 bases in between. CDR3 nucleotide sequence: TGCGCCAGCAGGTTACTAGGATCAGCCAAAAACATTCAGTACTTC. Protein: CASRLLGSAKNIQYF.

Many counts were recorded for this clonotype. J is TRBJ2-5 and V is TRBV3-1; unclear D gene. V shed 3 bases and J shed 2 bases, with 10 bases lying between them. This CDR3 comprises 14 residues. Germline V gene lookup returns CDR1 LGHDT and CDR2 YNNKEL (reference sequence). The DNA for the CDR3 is TGTGCCAGCAGCCACCGGGTGGGTCAAGAGACCCAGTACTTC. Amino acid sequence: CASSHRVGQETQYF.

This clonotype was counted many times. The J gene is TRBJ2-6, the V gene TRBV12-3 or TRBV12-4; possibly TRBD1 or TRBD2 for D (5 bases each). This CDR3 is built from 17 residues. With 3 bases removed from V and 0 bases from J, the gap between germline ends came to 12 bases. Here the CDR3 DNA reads TGTGCCAGCAGTTTTCGGGGCAGGATCTCTGGGGCCAACGTCCTGACTTTC. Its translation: CASSFRGRISGANVLTF.

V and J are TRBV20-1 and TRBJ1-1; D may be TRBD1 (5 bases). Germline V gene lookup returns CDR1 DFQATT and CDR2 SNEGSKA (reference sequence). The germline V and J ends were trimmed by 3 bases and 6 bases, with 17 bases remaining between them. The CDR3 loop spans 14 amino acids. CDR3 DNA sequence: TGCAGTGCTAGTCGTACTTCAGGGAGGGCTGAAGCTTTCTTT. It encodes CSASRTSGRAEAFF.

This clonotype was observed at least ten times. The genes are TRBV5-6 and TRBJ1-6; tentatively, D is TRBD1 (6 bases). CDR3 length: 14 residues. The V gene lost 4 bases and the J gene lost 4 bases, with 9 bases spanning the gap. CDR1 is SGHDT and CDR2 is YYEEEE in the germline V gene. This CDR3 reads CASSDGTYNSPLHF. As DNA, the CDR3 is TGTGCCAGCAGCGACGGGACATATAATTCACCCCTCCACTTT.

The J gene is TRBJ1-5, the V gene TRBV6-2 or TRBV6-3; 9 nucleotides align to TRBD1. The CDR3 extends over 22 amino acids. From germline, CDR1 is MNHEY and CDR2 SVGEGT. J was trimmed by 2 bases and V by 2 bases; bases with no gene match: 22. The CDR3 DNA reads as TGTGCCAGCAGTTACCGGTGGCGGGGACAGGGTAAATTGGAAATTGGCAATCAGCCCCAGCATTTT. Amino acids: CASSYRWRGQGKLEIGNQPQHF.

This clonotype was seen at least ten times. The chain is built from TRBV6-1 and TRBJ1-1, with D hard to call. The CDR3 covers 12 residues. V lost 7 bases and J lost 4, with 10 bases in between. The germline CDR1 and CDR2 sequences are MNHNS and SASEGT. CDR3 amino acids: CASTVPSTEAFF. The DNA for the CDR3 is TGTGCCAGCACGGTACCCTCCACTGAAGCTTTCTTT.

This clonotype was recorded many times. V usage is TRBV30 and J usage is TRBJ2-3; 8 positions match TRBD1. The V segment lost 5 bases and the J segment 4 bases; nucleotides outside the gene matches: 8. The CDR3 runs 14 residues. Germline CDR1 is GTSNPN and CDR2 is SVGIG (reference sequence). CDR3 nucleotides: TGTGCCTGGGGCCCCGGACAGGGACCAGATACGCAGTATTTT. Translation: CAWGPGQGPDTQYF.

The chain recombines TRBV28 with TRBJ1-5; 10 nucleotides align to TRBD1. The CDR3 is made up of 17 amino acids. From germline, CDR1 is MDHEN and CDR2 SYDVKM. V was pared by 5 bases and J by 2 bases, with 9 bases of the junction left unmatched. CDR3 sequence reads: CASSVLSGTGGNQPQHF. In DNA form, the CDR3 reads TGTGCCAGCAGTGTATTATCCGGGACAGGGGGCAATCAGCCCCAGCATTTT.

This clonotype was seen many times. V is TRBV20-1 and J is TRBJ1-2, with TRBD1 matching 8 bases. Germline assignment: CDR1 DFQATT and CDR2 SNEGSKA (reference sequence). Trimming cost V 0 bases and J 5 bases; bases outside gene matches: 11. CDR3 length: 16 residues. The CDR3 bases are TGCAGTGCTAGAGATCCGGACAGGGCGGTTAGATATGGCTACACCTTC. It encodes CSARDPDRAVRYGYTF.

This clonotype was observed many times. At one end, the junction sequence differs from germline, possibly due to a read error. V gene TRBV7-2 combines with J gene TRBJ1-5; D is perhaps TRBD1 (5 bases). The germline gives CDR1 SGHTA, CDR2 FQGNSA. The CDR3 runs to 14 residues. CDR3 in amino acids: CANSWGDGNQPQHF. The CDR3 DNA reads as TGTGCCAACAGCTGGGGGGACGGAAATCAGCCCCAGCATTTT.

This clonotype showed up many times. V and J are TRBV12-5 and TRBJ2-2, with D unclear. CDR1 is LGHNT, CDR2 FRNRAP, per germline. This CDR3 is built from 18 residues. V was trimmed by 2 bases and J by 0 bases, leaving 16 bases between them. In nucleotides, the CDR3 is TGTGCTAGTGGTTTGCAAACTTACGGCAGGACGAACACCGGGGAGCTGTTTTTT. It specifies CASGLQTYGRTNTGELFF.

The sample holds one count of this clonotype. The chain's CDR3 is CASSFSGTQPQHF. DNA for the CDR3: TGTGCCAGCAGTTTCTCAGGGACCCAGCCCCAGCATTTT. The chain joins TRBV27 to TRBJ1-5; D possibly corresponds to TRBD1 (5 bases). Germline values: CDR1 MNHEY, CDR2 SMNVEV (reference sequence). V was pared by 3 bases and J by 7 bases, with 10 bases between. The CDR3 covers 13 residues.

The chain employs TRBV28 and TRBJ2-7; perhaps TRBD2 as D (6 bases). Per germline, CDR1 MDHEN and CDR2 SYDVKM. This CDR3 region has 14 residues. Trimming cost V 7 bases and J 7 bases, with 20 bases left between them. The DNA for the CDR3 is TGTGCCAGCACTTGGGGGAGGACGCTTGGGGAGCAGTACTTC. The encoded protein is CASTWGRTLGEQYF. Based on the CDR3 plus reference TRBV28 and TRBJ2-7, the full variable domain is DVKVTQSSRYLVKRTGEKVFLECVQDMDHENMFWYRQDPGLGLRLIYFSYDVKMKEKGDIPEGYSVSREKKERFSLILESASTNQTSMYLCASTWGRTLGEQYFGPGTRLTVT.

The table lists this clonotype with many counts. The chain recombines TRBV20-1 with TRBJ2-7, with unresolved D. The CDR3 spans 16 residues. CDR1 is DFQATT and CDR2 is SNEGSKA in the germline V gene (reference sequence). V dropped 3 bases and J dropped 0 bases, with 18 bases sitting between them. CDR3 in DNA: TGCAGTGCTAGGGGCAGGTCCCCCCGTAGCTCCTACGAGCAGTACTTC. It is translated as CSARGRSPRSSYEQYF.

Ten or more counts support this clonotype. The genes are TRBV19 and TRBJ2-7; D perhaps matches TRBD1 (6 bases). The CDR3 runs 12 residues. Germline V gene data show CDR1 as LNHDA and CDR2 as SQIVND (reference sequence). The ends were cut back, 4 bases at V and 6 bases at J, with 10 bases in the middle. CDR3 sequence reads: CASSTGVSEQYF. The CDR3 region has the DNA TGTGCCAGTAGTACAGGGGTCAGCGAGCAGTACTTC.

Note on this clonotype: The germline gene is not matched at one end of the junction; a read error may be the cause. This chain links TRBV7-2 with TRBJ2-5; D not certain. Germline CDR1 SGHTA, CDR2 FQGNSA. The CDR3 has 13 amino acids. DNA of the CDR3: TGCGCCAGCAGCCAAGAATGGCAAGAGACCCAGTACTTC. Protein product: CASSQEWQETQYF. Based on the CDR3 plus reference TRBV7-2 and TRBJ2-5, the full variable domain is GAGVSQSPSNKVTEKGKDVELRCDPISGHTALYWYRQSLGQGLEFLIYFQGNSAPDKSGLPSDRFSAERTGGSVSTLTIQRTQQEDSAVYLCASSQEWQETQYFGPGTRLLVL.